This TCR beta chain was identified in a study of OX40 agonist ivuxolimab in advanced cancers. Across the whole study: Of mixed ages from about 20 to 85 and averaging around 60 years, the group was 65% to 85% male.

Trimming at V came to 2 bases and at J to 4 bases, leaving 7 bases not matched to a gene. Germline loops: CDR1 SGHDN, CDR2 FVKESK. CDR3 size: 16 residues. Exclusion of a patient followed from autoimmune disease history or systemic immunosuppression. Comment on this clone: What it binds is not known.

The study, taken as a whole, reports: At doses 0.1 to 3.0 mg/kg, CD4+ and CD8+ clones expanded.

Clones were sequenced by immunoSEQ multiplex PCR, and TCRdb holds only the in-frame ones, with some missing. The sample carries 50,000 to 65,000 clones, roughly four fifths recorded once. The receptor's source is an adult with an advanced solid tumor such as melanoma, head and neck, liver or kidney cancer. The chain uses TRBV14 and TRBJ2-1, with 8 bases aligning to TRBD2. Sample: CD4+ or CD8+ T cells sorted from blood, taken in a trial of the OX40 agonist ivuxolimab. CDR3 amino acids: CASSQLGTRAYNEQFF. The CDR3 DNA is TGTGCCAGCAGCCAATTGGGGACTAGGGCTTACAATGAGCAGTTCTTC.